This T cell receptor (beta chain) was recovered during a study of T cell responses to AZD1222 COVID-19 vaccine. Whole-study results and caveats: At study baseline, merely more than 5 AZD1222 recipients were seropositive. Mapped onto spike, vaccine-associated CD4 TCRs spanned it and were dominant at 160-218 and 743-854. Spike-specific TCR breadth and depth rose after two AZD1222 doses.

To note about this clone: Its antigen remains unknown.

Libraries were prepared by immunoSEQ multiplex PCR; TCRdb keeps only in-frame clonotypes and omits some of them. The table shows about 69,000 clones, with around four fifths occurring only once. The clonotype was recovered from an adult who received the AZD1222 COVID-19 vaccine. The sequencing here drew on peripheral blood, taken 28 days after the second AZD1222 dose.

The DNA for the CDR3 is TGTGCCAGCAGCTTCGGGCAGAACAGGGGGCAAGGAAAACTGTTTTTT. Translated: CASSFGQNRGQGKLFF. V usage is TRBV7-9 and J usage is TRBJ1-4; TRBD1 matches at 9 bases. The V and J ends lost 3 bases and 10 bases, in that order; junction bases with no gene match: 12. CDR1 is SEHNR and CDR2 is FQNEAQ in the germline V gene (reference sequence). The length of the CDR3 is 16 residues. Full variable domain (outside the CDR3, taken from reference TRBV7-9 and TRBJ1-4): DTGVSQNPRHKITKRGQNVTFRCDPISEHNRLYWYRQTLGQGPEFLTYFQNEAQLEKSRLLSDRFSAERPKGSFSTLEIQRTEQGDSAMYLCASSFGQNRGQGKLFFGSGTQLSVL.